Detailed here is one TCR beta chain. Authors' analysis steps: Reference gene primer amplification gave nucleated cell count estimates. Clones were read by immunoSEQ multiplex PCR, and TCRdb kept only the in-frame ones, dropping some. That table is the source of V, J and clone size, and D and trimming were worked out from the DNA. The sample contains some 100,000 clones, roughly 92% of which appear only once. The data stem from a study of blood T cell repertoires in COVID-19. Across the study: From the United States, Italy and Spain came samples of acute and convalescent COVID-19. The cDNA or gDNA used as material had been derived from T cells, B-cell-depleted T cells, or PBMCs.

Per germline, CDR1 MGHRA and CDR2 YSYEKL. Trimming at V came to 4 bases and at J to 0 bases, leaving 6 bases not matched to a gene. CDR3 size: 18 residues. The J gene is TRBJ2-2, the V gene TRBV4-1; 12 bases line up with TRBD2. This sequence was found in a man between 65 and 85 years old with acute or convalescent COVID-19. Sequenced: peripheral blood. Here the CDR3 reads CASSLVLAGGANTGELFF. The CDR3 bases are TGCGCCAGCAGCCTGGTACTAGCGGGGGGTGCGAACACCGGGGAGCTGTTTTTT.